Shown below are 27 T cell receptor beta chains from a single sample sequenced in a study of blood T cell repertoires in COVID-19. Method: immunoSEQ multiplex PCR; TCRdb's copy keeps in-frame clones and lacks some. The sample lists 150,000 to 190,000 clones, roughly 80% occurring once. The sequencing sample was made of PBMCs or T cells enriched from blood (not recorded which). The source is a man aged 45-65 years who had recovered from COVID-19.

The chain couples TRBV5-1 to TRBJ2-3; no clear D gene. V gave up 1 base and J gave up 1 base, with 4 bases separating them. Germline V gives CDR1 SGHRS, CDR2 YFSETQ. The CDR3 is 13 amino acids. As DNA, the CDR3 is TGCGCCAGCAGCTTGCCGGGCACAGATACGCAGTATTTT. It encodes CASSLPGTDTQYF.

The chain has TRBV15 and TRBJ2-5, with TRBD1 matching over 7 bases. Germline V lookup: CDR1 LNHNV, CDR2 YYDKDF (reference sequence). This CDR3 contains 16 residues. V dropped 3 bases and J dropped 2; count of bases not matched to a gene: 9. Here the CDR3 reads CATSRDSGTAQETQYF. The CDR3 nucleotides are TGTGCCACCAGCAGGGATTCCGGGACAGCACAAGAGACCCAGTACTTC.

The genes are TRBV30 and TRBJ1-5; D gene unclear. The V and J ends lost 2 bases and 6 bases respectively, with 14 bases between them. CDR1 is GTSNPN, CDR2 SVGIG, per germline (reference sequence). The CDR3 is made up of 14 amino acids. The CDR3 bases are TGTGCCTGGAGTCACGGAGGGATAGGTCAGCCCCAGCATTTT. The encoded protein is CAWSHGGIGQPQHF.

The genes are TRBV5-8 and TRBJ2-6; the D gene is possibly TRBD2 (6 bases). From germline, CDR1 is SGHTS and CDR2 YDEGEE. V lost 7 bases and J lost 0, with 20 bases in between. The CDR3 is made up of 18 amino acids. The CDR3 bases are TGTGCCAGCGGGGCCCGGGGGAAGGATAGCTCTGGGGCCAACGTCCTGACTTTC. It codes for CASGARGKDSSGANVLTF.

The chain couples TRBV9 to TRBJ2-2; possible D gene TRBD2, 6 bases. Germline-derived CDR1 and CDR2 are SGDLS and YYNGEE. The CDR3 sequence is 14 residues long. Trimming shortened V by 4 bases and J by 0 bases, and 7 bases separated the two germline ends. The CDR3 region is CASSRLANTGELFF. The CDR3 bases are TGTGCCAGCAGCCGACTAGCGAACACCGGGGAGCTGTTTTTT. The full variable domain, completed using reference TRBV9 and TRBJ2-2, is DSGVTQTPKHLITATGQRVTLRCSPRSGDLSVYWYQQSLDQGLQFLIQYYNGEERAKGNILERFSAQQFPDLHSELNLSSLELGDSALYFCASSRLANTGELFFGEGSRLTVL.

J is TRBJ1-2 and V is TRBV27, with D possibly being TRBD1 (5 bases). CDR3 length equals 14 residues. V was clipped by 10 bases and J by 4 bases, with 19 bases between them. Germline CDR1 MNHEY, CDR2 SMNVEV (reference sequence). The CDR3 reads CATSKGQGGYGYTF. In nucleotides, the CDR3 is TGTGCCACCTCCAAAGGCCAGGGAGGCTATGGCTACACCTTC.

This chain connects TRBV7-2 to TRBJ1-5; TRBD1 is a possible D gene (5 bases). Germline assignment: CDR1 SGHTA and CDR2 FQGNSA. The CDR3 is 17 amino acids. Trimming left V 3 bases short and J 8 bases short, with 23 bases between. CDR3 in amino acids: CASSLVPFRAKFEPQHF. CDR3 nucleotides: TGTGCCAGCAGCTTGGTCCCATTCAGGGCCAAATTCGAGCCCCAGCATTTT.

The genes are TRBV6-5 and TRBJ2-7, with 8 bases that match TRBD2. Per the germline V gene, CDR1 is MNHEY and CDR2 is SVGAGI. The CDR3 has 14 residues. V was pared by 5 bases and J by 2 bases, with 5 bases of the junction left unmatched. This CDR3 is CASSLSGNAYEQYF. The DNA for the CDR3 is TGTGCCAGCAGTCTTAGCGGGAATGCCTACGAGCAGTACTTC.

The V and J genes are TRBV12-3 or TRBV12-4 and TRBJ2-1; 7 bases line up with TRBD1. CDR3 size: 13 residues. The J segment lost 4 bases and the V segment lost 6 bases, leaving 3 bases of the junction unmatched. CDR3 sequence (DNA): TGTGCCAGCAGGCCAGGGGGTTACAATGAGCAGTTCTTC. Amino acid sequence: CASRPGGYNEQFF.

This clone turned up a few times. The V call is TRBV13, the J call TRBJ1-2, with TRBD1 as a possible D gene (6 bases). Germline CDR1 reads PRHDT; CDR2 reads FYEKMQ (reference sequence). Trimming removed 1 base from V and 8 bases from J, with 11 bases in between. This CDR3 has 13 amino acids. The CDR3 bases are TGTGCCAGCAGCTTAGTTCGGGACACGGGCTACACCTTC. Amino acid sequence: CASSLVRDTGYTF. The variable domain in full, with the rest retrieved from reference TRBV13 and TRBJ1-2, is AAGVIQSPRHLIKEKRETATLKCYPIPRHDTVYWYQQGPGQDPQFLISFYEKMQSDKGSIPDRFSAQQFSDYHSELNMSSLELGDSALYFCASSLVRDTGYTFGSGTRLTVV.

V usage is TRBV6-5 and J usage is TRBJ2-7, with 8 bases aligning to TRBD1. CDR1 is MNHEY and CDR2 is SVGAGI in the germline V gene. With 6 bases clipped from V and 0 bases from J, the junction kept 4 bases outside the gene matches. The CDR3 has 14 amino acids. CDR3 bases: TGTGCCAGCAGGGAGGACAGGGACTCCTACGAGCAGTACTTC. It yields the protein CASREDRDSYEQYF.

This clone came up once. The chain is built from TRBV27 and TRBJ2-7, with 8 nucleotides matching TRBD1. CDR1 is MNHEY and CDR2 is SMNVEV in the germline V gene (reference sequence). V trimming: 5 bases; J trimming: 5 bases; junction bases outside the gene matches: 17. The CDR3 runs to 17 residues. The CDR3 sequence is CASSPYSGQGNSHEQYF. The CDR3 bases are TGTGCCAGCAGTCCCTACTCCGGACAGGGAAATTCCCACGAGCAGTACTTC.

This chain links TRBV6-2 or TRBV6-3 with TRBJ1-1; 7 bases match TRBD1. The CDR3 extends over 14 amino acids. Germline lookup yields CDR1 MNHEY and CDR2 SVGEGT. The ends lost 6 bases at V and 5 bases at J; junction bases unmatched: 9. The CDR3 here is CASSLLTGTTEAFF. In DNA form, the CDR3 reads TGTGCCAGCAGCCTCTTGACAGGGACGACTGAAGCTTTCTTT.

The rearrangement uses TRBV27 and TRBJ2-1; 9 bases are a match to TRBD2. V lost 6 bases and J lost 9; bases outside the gene matches: 12. Germline assignment: CDR1 MNHEY and CDR2 SMNVEV (reference sequence). The CDR3 is 15 residues long. CDR3 sequence reads: CASSSSGVKAREQFF. In nucleotides, the CDR3 is TGTGCCAGCAGCTCTAGCGGGGTAAAAGCGCGTGAGCAGTTCTTC.

The chain combines TRBV6-5 with TRBJ2-7; D unclear. This CDR3 comprises 13 residues. Trimming took off 4 bases at V and 0 bases at J, with 7 bases between the two ends. Germline-derived CDR1 and CDR2 are MNHEY and SVGAGI. The CDR3, as DNA: TGTGCCAGCAGTTCCCCAATCTCCTACGAGCAGTACTTC. Translating it yields CASSSPISYEQYF.

The V and J genes are TRBV5-1 and TRBJ2-6, with 8 bases aligning to TRBD1. The CDR3 runs to 18 residues. Trimming at V came to 3 bases and at J to 1 base, leaving 9 bases not matched to a gene. In germline, CDR1 is SGHRS, CDR2 YFSETQ. The CDR3 region is CASSSDRASRSGANVLTF. The CDR3 DNA follows: TGCGCCAGCAGCTCGGACAGGGCCTCCCGTTCTGGGGCCAACGTCCTGACTTTC.

The chain combines TRBV2 with TRBJ1-5; 9 positions agree with TRBD1. Trimming at V came to 6 bases and at J to 8 bases, leaving 5 bases not matched to a gene. CDR1 SNHLY and CDR2 FYNNEI come from the germline V gene. This CDR3 contains 13 residues. The CDR3 loop reads CASRGTGPEPQHF. In DNA form, the CDR3 reads TGTGCCAGCAGGGGGACAGGGCCAGAGCCCCAGCATTTT.

The chain carries TRBV3-1 (or the pseudogene TRBV3-2) and TRBJ1-6; D is unclear. CDR1 is LGHDT and CDR2 is YNNKEL in the germline V gene (reference sequence). CDR3 size: 14 residues. V was pared by 1 base and J by 11 bases, with 12 bases between. CDR3 bases: TGTGCCAGCAGCCAAGGGCGATTGGCGGCACCCCTCCACTTT. Translated, it gives CASSQGRLAAPLHF.

The rearrangement joins TRBV4-1 to TRBJ2-2, with 7 bases fitting TRBD2. This CDR3 spans 16 amino acids. The V gene's germline CDR1 is MGHRA and CDR2 YSYEKL. V gave up 2 bases and J gave up 2 bases; unmatched junction bases: 5. The CDR3 reads CASSQFGGVNTGELFF. DNA for the CDR3: TGCGCCAGCAGCCAATTTGGGGGGGTTAACACCGGGGAGCTGTTTTTT.

The chain employs TRBV10-3 and TRBJ1-2; perhaps TRBD1 as D (5 bases). The germline CDR1 and CDR2 sequences are ENHRY and SYGVKD. The CDR3 covers 13 residues. The V and J ends lost 11 bases and 4 bases respectively, with 17 bases between them. CDR3 bases: TGTGCCTCAGGTTCTGGGGGGACCTATGGCTACACCTTC. Translated, it gives CASGSGGTYGYTF.

The CDR3 protein is CSADPQGARYGYTF. In nucleotides, the CDR3 is TGCAGCGCGGACCCACAGGGGGCGCGATATGGCTACACCTTC. The V and J genes are TRBV29-1 and TRBJ1-2, with TRBD1 matching 9 bases. V shed 7 bases and J 5 bases; nucleotides not matched to a gene: 11. From germline, CDR1 is SQVTM and CDR2 ANQGSEA. The CDR3 loop spans 14 amino acids.

This chain links TRBV14 with TRBJ1-1, with a possible D match to TRBD1 (6 bases). With 4 bases removed from V and 5 bases from J, the gap between germline ends came to 14 bases. Germline lookup yields CDR1 SGHDN and CDR2 FVKESK. CDR3 length: 14 amino acids. CDR3 bases: TGTGCCAGCAGCCTCGGGACACTTGCTACTGAAGCTTTCTTT. Protein sequence: CASSLGTLATEAFF.

The V and J genes are TRBV6-1 and TRBJ2-3; TRBD2 matches at 10 bases. Germline values: CDR1 MNHNS, CDR2 SASEGT. This CDR3 region has 17 residues. V was clipped by 1 base and J by 2 bases; unmatched bases: 6. The CDR3 DNA is TGTGCCAGCAGTGAAGAGGTAGCGGGGGGCGTCACAGATACGCAGTATTTT. Residues: CASSEEVAGGVTDTQYF.

The rearrangement joins TRBV5-1 to TRBJ2-5; D is perhaps TRBD2 (6 bases). The V end lost 4 bases, the J end lost 4 bases, and 11 bases lay between the germline ends. CDR1 and CDR2 (germline): SGHRS, YFSETQ. The CDR3 contains 13 residues. The CDR3: CASSPLGGETQYF. The CDR3 DNA is TGCGCCAGCAGCCCTCTGGGGGGAGAGACCCAGTACTTC.

For the CDR3, the DNA is TGTGCCAGCAGTCGGACAGGCAATAGCAATCAGCCCCAGCATTTT. It specifies CASSRTGNSNQPQHF. The chain recombines TRBV6-2 or TRBV6-3 with TRBJ1-5; 7 positions match TRBD1. Germline assignment: CDR1 MNHEY and CDR2 SVGEGT. V dropped 5 bases and J dropped 0; count of bases not matched to a gene: 4. The CDR3 runs to 15 residues.

The chain recombines TRBV27 with TRBJ1-5, with 7 nucleotides matching TRBD1. The CDR3 runs 13 residues. Germline assignment: CDR1 MNHEY and CDR2 SMNVEV (reference sequence). The junction had 4 bases not matched to a gene; V was cut back by 5 bases and J by 6 bases. Written as DNA, the CDR3 is TGTGCCAGCAGTGCCCCAGGGGGTCAGCCCCAGCATTTT. Amino acid sequence: CASSAPGGQPQHF.

The V and J genes are TRBV2 and TRBJ2-1; possibly TRBD1 for D (6 bases). Trimming took 3 bases from V and 3 from J, leaving 9 bases between them. This CDR3 is 14 amino acids long. Germline assignment: CDR1 SNHLY and CDR2 FYNNEI. CDR3 protein: CASSESQGYNEQFF. CDR3 bases: TGTGCCAGCAGTGAGTCACAGGGCTACAATGAGCAGTTCTTC.